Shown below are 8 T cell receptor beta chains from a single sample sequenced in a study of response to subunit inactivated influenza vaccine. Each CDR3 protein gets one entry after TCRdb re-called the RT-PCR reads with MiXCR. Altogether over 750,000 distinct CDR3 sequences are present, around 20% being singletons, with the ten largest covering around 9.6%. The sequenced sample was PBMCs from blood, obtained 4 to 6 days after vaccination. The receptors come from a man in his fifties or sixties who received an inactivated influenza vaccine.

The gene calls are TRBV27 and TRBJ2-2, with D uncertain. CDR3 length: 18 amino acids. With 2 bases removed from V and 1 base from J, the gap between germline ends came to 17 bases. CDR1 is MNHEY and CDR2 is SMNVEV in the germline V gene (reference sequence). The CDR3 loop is CASSLTTAGTLNTGELFF. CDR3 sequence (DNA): TGTGCCAGCAGTTTAACTACTGCCGGAACCTTGAACACCGGGGAGCTGTTTTTT.

The CDR3 DNA follows: TGTGCCAGCAGCTTAGCCGAAGGGGCAAATCAGCCCCAGCATTTT. This gives the protein CASSLAEGANQPQHF. The rearrangement uses TRBV7-2 and TRBJ1-5; perhaps TRBD1 as D (5 bases). CDR3 length equals 15 residues. V dropped 0 bases and J dropped 4 bases, with 10 bases sitting between them. CDR1 is SGHTA, CDR2 FQGNSA, per germline.

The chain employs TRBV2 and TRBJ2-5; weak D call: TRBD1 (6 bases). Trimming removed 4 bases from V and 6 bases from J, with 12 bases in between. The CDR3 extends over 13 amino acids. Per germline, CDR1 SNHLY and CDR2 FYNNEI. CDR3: CASSAGAGQTQYF. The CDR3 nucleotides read TGTGCCAGCAGTGCAGGGGCCGGCCAGACCCAGTACTTC.

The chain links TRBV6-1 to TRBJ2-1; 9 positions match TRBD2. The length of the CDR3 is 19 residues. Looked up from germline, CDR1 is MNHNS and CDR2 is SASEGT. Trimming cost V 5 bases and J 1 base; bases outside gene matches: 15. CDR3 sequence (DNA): TGTGCCAGCAGTCGGGACGGGTCTGCGGGAGGGCGTTCCTACAATGAGCAGTTCTTC. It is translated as CASSRDGSAGGRSYNEQFF.

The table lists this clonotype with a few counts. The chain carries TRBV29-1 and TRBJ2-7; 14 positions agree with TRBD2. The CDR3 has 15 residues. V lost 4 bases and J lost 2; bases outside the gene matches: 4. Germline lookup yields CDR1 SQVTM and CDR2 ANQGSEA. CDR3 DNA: TGCAGCGTTGGGGGACTAGCGGGAGCTCCCTACGAGCAGTACTTC. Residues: CSVGGLAGAPYEQYF.

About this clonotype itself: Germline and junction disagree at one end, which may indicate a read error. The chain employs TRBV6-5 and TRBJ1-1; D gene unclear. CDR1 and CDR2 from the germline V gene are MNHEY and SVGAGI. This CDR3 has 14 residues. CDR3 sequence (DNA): TGTGGCAGCAGTTACAATGCGGACGACCCTGAAGCTTTCTTT. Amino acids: CGSSYNADDPEAFF.

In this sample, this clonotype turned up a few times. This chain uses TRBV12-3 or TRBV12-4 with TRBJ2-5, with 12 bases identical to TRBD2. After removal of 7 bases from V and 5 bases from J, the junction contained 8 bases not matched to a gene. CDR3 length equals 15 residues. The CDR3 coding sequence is TGTGCCAGCAAATCTAGCGGGAGGGCCGAGGAGACCCAGTACTTC. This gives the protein CASKSSGRAEETQYF.

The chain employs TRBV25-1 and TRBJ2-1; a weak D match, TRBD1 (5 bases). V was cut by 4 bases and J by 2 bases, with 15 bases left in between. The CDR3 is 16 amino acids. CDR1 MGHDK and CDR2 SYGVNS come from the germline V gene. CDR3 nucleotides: TGTGCCAGCAGTGGACAGCAGGCGCAAGCCTACAATGAGCAGTTCTTC. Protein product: CASSGQQAQAYNEQFF.